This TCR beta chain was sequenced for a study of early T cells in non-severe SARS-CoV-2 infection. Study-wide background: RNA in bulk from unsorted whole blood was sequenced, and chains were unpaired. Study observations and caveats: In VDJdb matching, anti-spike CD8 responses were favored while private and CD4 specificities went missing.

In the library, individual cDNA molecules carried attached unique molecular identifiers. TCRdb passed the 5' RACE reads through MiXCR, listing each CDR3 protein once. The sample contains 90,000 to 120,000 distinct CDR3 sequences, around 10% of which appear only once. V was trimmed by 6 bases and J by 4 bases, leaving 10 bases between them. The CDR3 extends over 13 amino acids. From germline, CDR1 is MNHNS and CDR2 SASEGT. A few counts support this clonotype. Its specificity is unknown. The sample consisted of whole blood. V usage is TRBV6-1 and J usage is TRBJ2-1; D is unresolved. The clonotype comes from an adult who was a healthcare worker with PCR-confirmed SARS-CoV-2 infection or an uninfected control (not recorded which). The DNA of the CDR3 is TGTGCCAGCAGGTTGGGAAGTTACAATGAGCAGTTCTTC. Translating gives CASRLGSYNEQFF.